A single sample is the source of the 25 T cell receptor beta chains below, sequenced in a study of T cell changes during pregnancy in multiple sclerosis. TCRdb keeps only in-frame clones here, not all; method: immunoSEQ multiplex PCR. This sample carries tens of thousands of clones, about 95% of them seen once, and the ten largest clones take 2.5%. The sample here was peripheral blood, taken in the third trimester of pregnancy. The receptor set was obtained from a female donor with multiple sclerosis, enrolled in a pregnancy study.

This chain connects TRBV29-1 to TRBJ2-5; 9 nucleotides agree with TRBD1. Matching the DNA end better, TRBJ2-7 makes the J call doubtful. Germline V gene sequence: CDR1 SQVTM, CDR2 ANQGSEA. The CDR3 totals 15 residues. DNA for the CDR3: TGCAGCGTTGAAGAGCCGGGACAGGGCCCCTACGAGCAGTACTTC. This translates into CSVEEPGQGPYEQYF.

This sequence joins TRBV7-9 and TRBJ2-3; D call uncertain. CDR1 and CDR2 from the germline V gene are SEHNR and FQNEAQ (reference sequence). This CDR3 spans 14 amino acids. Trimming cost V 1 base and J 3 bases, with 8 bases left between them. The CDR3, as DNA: TGTGCCAGCAGCTTAGGCCCAGTTACAGATACGCAGTATTTT. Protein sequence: CASSLGPVTDTQYF.

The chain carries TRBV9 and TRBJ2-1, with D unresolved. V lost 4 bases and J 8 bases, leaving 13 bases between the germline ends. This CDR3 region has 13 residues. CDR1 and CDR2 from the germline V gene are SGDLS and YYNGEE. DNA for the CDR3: TGTGCCAGCAGCCTCCTAGGATTGGATGAGCAGTTCTTC. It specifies CASSLLGLDEQFF. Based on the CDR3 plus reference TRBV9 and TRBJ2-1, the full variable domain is DSGVTQTPKHLITATGQRVTLRCSPRSGDLSVYWYQQSLDQGLQFLIQYYNGEERAKGNILERFSAQQFPDLHSELNLSSLELGDSALYFCASSLLGLDEQFFGPGTRLTVL.

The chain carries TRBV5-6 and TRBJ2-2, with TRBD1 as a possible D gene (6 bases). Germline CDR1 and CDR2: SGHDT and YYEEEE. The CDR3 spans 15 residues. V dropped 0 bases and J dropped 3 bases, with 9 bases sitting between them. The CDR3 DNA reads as TGTGCCAGCAGCTTGGGGACAGTACACACCGGGGAGCTGTTTTTT. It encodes CASSLGTVHTGELFF.

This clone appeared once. The CDR3, as DNA: TGTGCCAGCAGCGGGACACTCGAGGCCATCTATGGCTACACCTTC. As protein: CASSGTLEAIYGYTF. This chain joins TRBV5-8 and TRBJ1-2; D is possibly TRBD1 (6 bases). V was pared by 4 bases and J by 4 bases, with 17 bases between. Germline values: CDR1 SGHTS, CDR2 YDEGEE. The CDR3 is 15 amino acids.

Here the CDR3 reads CASSLDSREQYF. DNA of the CDR3: TGTGCCAGCAGCTTGGACTCTAGAGAGCAGTACTTC. The chain employs TRBV11-3 and TRBJ2-7, with D possibly being TRBD2 (5 bases). V lost 3 bases and J lost 7, with 10 bases in between. CDR1 is SGHNT and CDR2 is YENEEA in the germline V gene. This CDR3 region has 12 residues.

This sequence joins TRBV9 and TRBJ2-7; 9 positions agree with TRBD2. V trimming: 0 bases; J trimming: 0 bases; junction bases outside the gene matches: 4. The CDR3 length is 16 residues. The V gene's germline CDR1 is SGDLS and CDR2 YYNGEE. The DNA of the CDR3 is TGTGCCAGCAGCGTAGGCGGCGGGGGGGGCTCCTACGAGCAGTACTTC. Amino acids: CASSVGGGGGSYEQYF. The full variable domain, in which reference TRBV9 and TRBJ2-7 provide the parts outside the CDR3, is DSGVTQTPKHLITATGQRVTLRCSPRSGDLSVYWYQQSLDQGLQFLIQYYNGEERAKGNILERFSAQQFPDLHSELNLSSLELGDSALYFCASSVGGGGGSYEQYFGPGTRLTVT.

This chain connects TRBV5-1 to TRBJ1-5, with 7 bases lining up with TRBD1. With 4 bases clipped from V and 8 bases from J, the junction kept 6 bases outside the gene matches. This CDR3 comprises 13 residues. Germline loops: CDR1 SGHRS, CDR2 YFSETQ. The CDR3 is CASSITGAEPQHF. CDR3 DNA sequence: TGCGCCAGCAGCATTACAGGGGCTGAGCCCCAGCATTTT.

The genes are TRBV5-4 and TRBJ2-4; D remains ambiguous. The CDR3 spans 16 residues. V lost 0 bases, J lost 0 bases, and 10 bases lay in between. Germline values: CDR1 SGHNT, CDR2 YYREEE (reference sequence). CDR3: CASSLDSLVAKNIQYF. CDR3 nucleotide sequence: TGTGCCAGCAGCTTGGACAGCCTTGTAGCCAAAAACATTCAGTACTTC. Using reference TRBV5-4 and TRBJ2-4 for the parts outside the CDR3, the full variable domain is ETGVTQSPTHLIKTRGQQVTLRCSSQSGHNTVSWYQQALGQGPQFIFQYYREEENGRGNFPPRFSGLQFPNYSSELNVNALELDDSALYLCASSLDSLVAKNIQYFGAGTRLSVL.

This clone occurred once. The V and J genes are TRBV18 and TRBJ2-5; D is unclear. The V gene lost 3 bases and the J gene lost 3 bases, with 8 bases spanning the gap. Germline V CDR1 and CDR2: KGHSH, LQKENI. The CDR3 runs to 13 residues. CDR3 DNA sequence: TGTGCCAGCTCACCGTCAGACAAAGAGACCCAGTACTTC. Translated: CASSPSDKETQYF. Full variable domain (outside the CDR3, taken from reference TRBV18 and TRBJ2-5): NAGVMQNPRHLVRRRGQEARLRCSPMKGHSHVYWYRQLPEEGLKFMVYLQKENIIDESGMPKERFSAEFPKEGPSILRIQQVVRGDSAAYFCASSPSDKETQYFGPGTRLLVL.

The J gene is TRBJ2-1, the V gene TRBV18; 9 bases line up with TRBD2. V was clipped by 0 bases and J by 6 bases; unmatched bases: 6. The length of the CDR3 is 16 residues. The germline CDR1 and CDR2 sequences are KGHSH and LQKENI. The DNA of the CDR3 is TGTGCCAGCTCACCACCAGGCCTAGCGGGGATCAATGAGCAGTTCTTC. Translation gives CASSPPGLAGINEQFF.

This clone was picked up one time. Here the CDR3 reads CASSLAGAGGWITEAFF. The CDR3 DNA reads TGTGCCAGCAGCTTGGCCGGGGCAGGGGGCTGGATAACTGAAGCTTTCTTT. The gene calls are TRBV5-6 and TRBJ1-1; TRBD1 aligns across 8 bases. V shed 0 bases, J shed 5 bases, and the junction held 12 bases outside the gene matches. This CDR3 spans 17 amino acids. Germline V CDR1 and CDR2: SGHDT, YYEEEE.

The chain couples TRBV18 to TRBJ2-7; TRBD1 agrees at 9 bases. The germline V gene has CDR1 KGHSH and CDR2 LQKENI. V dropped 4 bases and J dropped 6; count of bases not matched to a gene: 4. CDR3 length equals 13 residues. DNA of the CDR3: TGTGCCAGCTCACGGGACAGGGATCTCGAGCAGTACTTC. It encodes CASSRDRDLEQYF.

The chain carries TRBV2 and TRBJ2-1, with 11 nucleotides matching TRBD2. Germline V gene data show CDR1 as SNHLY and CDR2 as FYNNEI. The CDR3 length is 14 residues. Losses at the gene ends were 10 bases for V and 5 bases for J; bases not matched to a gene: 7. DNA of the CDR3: TGTGCCACCCAGACTAGCGGGGAGAACAATGAGCAGTTCTTC. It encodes CATQTSGENNEQFF.

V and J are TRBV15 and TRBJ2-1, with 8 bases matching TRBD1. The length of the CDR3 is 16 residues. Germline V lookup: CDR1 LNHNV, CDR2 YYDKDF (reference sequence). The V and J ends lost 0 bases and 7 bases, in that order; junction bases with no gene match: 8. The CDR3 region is CATSREGGQVWNEQFF. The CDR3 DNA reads TGTGCCACCAGCAGAGAGGGGGGACAGGTCTGGAATGAGCAGTTCTTC.

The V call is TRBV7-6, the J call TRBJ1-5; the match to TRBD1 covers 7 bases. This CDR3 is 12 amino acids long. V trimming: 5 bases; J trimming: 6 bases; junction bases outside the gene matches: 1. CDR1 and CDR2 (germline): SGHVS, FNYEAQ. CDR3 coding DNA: TGTGCCAGCAGCCAGGGGGGTCAGCCCCAGCATTTT. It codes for CASSQGGQPQHF.

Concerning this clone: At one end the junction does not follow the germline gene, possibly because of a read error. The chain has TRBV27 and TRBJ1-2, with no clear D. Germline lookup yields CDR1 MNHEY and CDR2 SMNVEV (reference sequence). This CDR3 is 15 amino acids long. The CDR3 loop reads CATSRSPGAVGGYTF. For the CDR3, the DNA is TGTGCCACCAGTCGTTCACCGGGAGCGGTTGGGGGCTACACCTTC.

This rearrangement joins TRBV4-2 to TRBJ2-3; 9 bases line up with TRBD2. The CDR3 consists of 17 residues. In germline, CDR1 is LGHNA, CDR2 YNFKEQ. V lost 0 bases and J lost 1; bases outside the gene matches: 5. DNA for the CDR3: TGTGCCAGCAGCCAAGATCTAAGCGGGGGGCGCACAGATACGCAGTATTTT. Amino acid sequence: CASSQDLSGGRTDTQYF.

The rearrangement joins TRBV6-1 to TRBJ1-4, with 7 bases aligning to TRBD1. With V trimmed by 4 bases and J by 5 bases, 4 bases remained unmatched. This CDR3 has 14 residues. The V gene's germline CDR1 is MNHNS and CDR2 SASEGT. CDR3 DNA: TGTGCCAGCAGTGGGGGACAGAACAATGAAAAACTGTTTTTT. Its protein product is CASSGGQNNEKLFF.

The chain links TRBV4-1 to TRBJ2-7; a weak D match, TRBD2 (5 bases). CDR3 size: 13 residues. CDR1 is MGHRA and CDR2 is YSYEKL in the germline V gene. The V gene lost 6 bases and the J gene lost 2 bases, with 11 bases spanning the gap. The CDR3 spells CASSSDLTYEQYF. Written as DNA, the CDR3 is TGCGCCAGCAGTTCGGACTTAACCTACGAGCAGTACTTC.

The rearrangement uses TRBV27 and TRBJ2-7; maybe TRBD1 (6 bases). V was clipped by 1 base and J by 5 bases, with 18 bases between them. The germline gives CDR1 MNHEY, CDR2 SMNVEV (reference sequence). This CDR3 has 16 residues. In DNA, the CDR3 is TGTGCCAGCAGTTTATTCCCCCGCGCAGGGGCCCACGAGCAGTACTTC. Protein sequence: CASSLFPRAGAHEQYF.

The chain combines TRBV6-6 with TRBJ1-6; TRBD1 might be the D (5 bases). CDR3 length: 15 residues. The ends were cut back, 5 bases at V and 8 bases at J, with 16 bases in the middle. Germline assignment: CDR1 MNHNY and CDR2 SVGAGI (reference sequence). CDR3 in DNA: TGTGCCAGCAGTCCGCGGGACCCCGGTGATTCACCCCTCCACTTT. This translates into CASSPRDPGDSPLHF.

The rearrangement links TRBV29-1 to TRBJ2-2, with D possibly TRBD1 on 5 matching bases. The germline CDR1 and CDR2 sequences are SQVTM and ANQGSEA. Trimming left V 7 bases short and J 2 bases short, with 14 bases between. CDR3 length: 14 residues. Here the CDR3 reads CSAQTELNTGELFF. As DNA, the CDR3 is TGCAGCGCTCAGACAGAGCTTAACACCGGGGAGCTGTTTTTT.

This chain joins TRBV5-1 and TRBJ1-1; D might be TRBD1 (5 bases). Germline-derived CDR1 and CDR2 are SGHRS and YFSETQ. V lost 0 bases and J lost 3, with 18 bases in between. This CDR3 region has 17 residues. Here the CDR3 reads CASSLEQAPRRDTEAFF. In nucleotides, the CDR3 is TGCGCCAGCAGCTTGGAACAGGCTCCCAGGAGGGACACTGAAGCTTTCTTT. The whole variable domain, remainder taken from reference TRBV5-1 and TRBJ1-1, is KAGVTQTPRYLIKTRGQQVTLSCSPISGHRSVSWYQQTPGQGLQFLFEYFSETQRNKGNFPGRFSGRQFSNSRSEMNVSTLELGDSALYLCASSLEQAPRRDTEAFFGQGTRLTVV.

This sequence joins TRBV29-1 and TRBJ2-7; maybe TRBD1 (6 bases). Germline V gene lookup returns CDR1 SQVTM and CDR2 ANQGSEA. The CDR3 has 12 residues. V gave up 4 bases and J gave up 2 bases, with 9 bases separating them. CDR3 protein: CSVVEGAYEQYF. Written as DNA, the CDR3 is TGCAGCGTTGTCGAGGGGGCCTACGAGCAGTACTTC.